These T cell receptor beta chains were read from a single sample in a study of T-cell memory formation after mild COVID-19. A single record per CDR3 protein comes from TCRdb applying MiXCR to the 5' RACE reads. The sample lists about 57,000 distinct CDR3 sequences, 9% to 15% occurring once. The sample consisted of PBMCs or a T cell subset sorted from them (not recorded which). Every receptor here comes from a man in his late teens or twenties who had mild COVID-19 (a few samples of this study predate the infection). Cell type and time point are not known. CDR3s leave out the opening cysteine and the closing phenylalanine or tryptophan. Only part of the rows carry a size: once, few, many, or a class if the clone is expanded.

CDR3 protein,V gene,J gene,clone size
ASSLDEEKLF,TRBV7-6,TRBJ1-4,NA
ASSLVDRGDLGF,TRBV7-8,TRBJ1-1,few
AISETGGETQY,TRBV10-3,TRBJ2-5,NA
ASSPGGHSYNSPLH,TRBV12-3/TRBV12-4,TRBJ1-6,many
ASSRGFETQY,TRBV14,TRBJ2-5,NA
ASRGGGPKPQH,TRBV28,TRBJ1-5,NA
ASSPQGAAGYT,TRBV4-3,TRBJ1-2,NA
ASSPGLLGNEQF,TRBV4-1,TRBJ2-1,many
ASSSYERGYT,TRBV7-2,TRBJ1-2,NA
AWSLGLAGGLDTQY,TRBV30,TRBJ2-3,NA
ASSKHSADEQY,TRBV21-1,TRBJ2-7,NA
SARAGGAESTDTQY,TRBV20-1,TRBJ2-3,few
ASSPGGRQPQH,TRBV6-2/TRBV6-3,TRBJ1-5,NA
SARDPLGGITSTDTQY,TRBV20-1,TRBJ2-3,NA
ASSFQMQETQY,TRBV27,TRBJ2-5,many
ASSFDNTEQF,TRBV6-6,TRBJ2-1,NA
SGEVLGQTYGYT,TRBV29-1,TRBJ1-2,NA
ASSEGSPNQPQH,TRBV2,TRBJ1-5,NA
ASGRVPGLAMSQF,TRBV12-5,TRBJ2-1,few
ASSVSTQGGTGELF,TRBV6-4,TRBJ2-2,NA
ASSLSGVYEQF,TRBV27,TRBJ2-1,NA
ASSSKSTDTQY,TRBV6-2/TRBV6-3,TRBJ2-3,few
ASSPGTGSYEQY,TRBV6-5,TRBJ2-7,many
ATQGTDTQY,TRBV11-2,TRBJ2-3,NA
ASRWDPTEAF,TRBV12-3/TRBV12-4,TRBJ1-1,few
ATSDSGSGAGDLETQY,TRBV24-1,TRBJ2-5,NA
SGWTANEKLF,TRBV29-1,TRBJ1-4,few
ASSHARATLH,TRBV6-2/TRBV6-3,TRBJ1-6,few
ASSKAPFPVTDTQY,TRBV4-3,TRBJ2-3,NA
AISGEGRLTGELF,TRBV10-3,TRBJ2-2,many
ASSLGGRGGAADTQY,TRBV7-3,TRBJ2-3,NA
ANLTAGLNSPLH,TRBV6-5,TRBJ1-6,many
ASSPAGLMETQY,TRBV18,TRBJ2-5,few
ASSPGPGRTDTQY,TRBV6-5,TRBJ2-3,many
ASSQISGTGGREQF,TRBV7-3,TRBJ2-1,many
AWREPGPEQY,TRBV30,TRBJ2-7,few
ATSRDREANYGYT,TRBV15,TRBJ1-2,NA
SAPADGGEKLF,TRBV20-1,TRBJ1-4,few
ASSRPRGAQETQY,TRBV9,TRBJ2-5,NA
ASSGPNTEAF,TRBV19,TRBJ1-1,NA
SADRGRVSETQY,TRBV20-1,TRBJ2-5,many
ASQRSTGELF,TRBV9,TRBJ2-2,few
ASSEQDRGKLF,TRBV25-1,TRBJ1-4,NA
SAREYPGPRSGANVLT,TRBV20-1,TRBJ2-6,few